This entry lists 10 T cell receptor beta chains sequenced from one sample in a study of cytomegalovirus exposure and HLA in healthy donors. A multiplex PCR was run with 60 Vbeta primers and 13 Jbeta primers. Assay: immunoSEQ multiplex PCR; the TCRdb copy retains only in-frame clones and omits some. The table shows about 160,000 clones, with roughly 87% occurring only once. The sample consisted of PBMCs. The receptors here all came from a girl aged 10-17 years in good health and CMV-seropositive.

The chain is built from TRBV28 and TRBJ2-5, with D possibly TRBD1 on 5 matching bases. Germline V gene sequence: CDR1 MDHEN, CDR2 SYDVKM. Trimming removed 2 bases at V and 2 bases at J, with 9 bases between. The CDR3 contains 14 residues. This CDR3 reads CASSLRQGQETQYF. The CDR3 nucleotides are TGTGCCAGCAGTTTAAGGCAGGGTCAAGAGACCCAGTACTTC.

CDR3 amino acids: CASSTSPQGNEQYF. The CDR3 DNA reads TGTGCCAGTAGCACCAGCCCACAGGGGAACGAGCAGTACTTC. The chain joins TRBV19 to TRBJ2-7, with 7 bases lining up with TRBD1. CDR3 length: 14 residues. Germline assignment: CDR1 LNHDA and CDR2 SQIVND (reference sequence). The V segment lost 6 bases and the J segment 5 bases; nucleotides outside the gene matches: 10.

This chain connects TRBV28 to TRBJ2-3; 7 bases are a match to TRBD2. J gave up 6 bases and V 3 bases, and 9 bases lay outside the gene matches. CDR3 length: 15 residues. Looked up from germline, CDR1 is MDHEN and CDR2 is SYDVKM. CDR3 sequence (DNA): TGTGCCAGCAGTTTGCCCGGGCGGGAGTTGGATACGCAGTATTTT. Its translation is CASSLPGRELDTQYF.

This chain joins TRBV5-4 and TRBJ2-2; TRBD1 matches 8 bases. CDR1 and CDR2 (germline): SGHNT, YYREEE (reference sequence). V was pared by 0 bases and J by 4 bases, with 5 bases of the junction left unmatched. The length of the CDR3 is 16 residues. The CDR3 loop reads CASSLAGGGGTGELFF. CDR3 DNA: TGTGCCAGCAGCTTGGCAGGGGGCGGAGGCACCGGGGAGCTGTTTTTT.

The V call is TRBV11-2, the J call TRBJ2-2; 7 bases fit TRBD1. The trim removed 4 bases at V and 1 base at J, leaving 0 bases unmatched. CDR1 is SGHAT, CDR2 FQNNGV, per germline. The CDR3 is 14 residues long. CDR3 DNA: TGTGCCAGCAGCTGGACAGGGAACACCGGGGAGCTGTTTTTT. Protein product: CASSWTGNTGELFF.

In nucleotides, the CDR3 is TGTGCCAGCAGTTTCCTGGGCAGCCCGAACACCGGGGAGCTGTTTTTT. This gives the protein CASSFLGSPNTGELFF. The rearrangement uses TRBV28 and TRBJ2-2; unclear D gene. The CDR3 sequence is 16 residues long. CDR1 is MDHEN and CDR2 is SYDVKM in the germline V gene. The V gene lost 3 bases and the J gene lost 0 bases, with 11 bases spanning the gap.

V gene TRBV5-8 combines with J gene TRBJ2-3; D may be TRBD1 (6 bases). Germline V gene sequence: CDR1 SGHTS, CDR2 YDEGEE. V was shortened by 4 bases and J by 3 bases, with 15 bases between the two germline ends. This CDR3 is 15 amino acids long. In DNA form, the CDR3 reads TGTGCCAGCAGCCTAACGACAGGTCGGACAGATACGCAGTATTTT. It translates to CASSLTTGRTDTQYF.

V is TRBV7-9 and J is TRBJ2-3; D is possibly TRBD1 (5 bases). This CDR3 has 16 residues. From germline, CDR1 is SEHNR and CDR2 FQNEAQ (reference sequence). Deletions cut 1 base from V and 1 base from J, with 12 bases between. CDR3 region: CASSLVGWGRTDTQYF. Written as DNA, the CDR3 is TGTGCCAGCAGCTTAGTCGGGTGGGGCCGCACAGATACGCAGTATTTT.

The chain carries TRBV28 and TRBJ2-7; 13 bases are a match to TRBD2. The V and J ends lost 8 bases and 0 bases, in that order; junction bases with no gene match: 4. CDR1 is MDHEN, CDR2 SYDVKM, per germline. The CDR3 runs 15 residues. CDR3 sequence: CASHTSGGGSYEQYF. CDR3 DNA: TGTGCCAGCCACACTAGCGGGGGGGGCTCCTACGAGCAGTACTTC.

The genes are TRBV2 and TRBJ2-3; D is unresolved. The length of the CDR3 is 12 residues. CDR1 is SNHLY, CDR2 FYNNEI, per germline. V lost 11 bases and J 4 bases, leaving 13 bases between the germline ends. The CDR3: CAGSVASDTQYF. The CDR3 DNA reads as TGTGCCGGCTCTGTGGCTTCAGATACGCAGTATTTT.